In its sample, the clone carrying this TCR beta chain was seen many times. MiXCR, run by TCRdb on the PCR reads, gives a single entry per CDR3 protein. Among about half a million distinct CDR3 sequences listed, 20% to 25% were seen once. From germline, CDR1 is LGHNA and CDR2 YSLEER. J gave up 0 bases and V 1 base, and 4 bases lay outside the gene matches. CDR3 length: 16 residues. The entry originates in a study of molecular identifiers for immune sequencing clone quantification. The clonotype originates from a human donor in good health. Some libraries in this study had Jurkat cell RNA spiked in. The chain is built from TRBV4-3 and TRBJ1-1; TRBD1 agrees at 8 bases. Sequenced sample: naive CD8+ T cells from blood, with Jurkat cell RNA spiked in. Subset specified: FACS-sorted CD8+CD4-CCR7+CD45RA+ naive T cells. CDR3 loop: CASSQVAGGMNTEAFF. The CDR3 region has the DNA TGCGCCAGCAGCCAAGTGGCAGGGGGCATGAACACTGAAGCTTTCTTT.